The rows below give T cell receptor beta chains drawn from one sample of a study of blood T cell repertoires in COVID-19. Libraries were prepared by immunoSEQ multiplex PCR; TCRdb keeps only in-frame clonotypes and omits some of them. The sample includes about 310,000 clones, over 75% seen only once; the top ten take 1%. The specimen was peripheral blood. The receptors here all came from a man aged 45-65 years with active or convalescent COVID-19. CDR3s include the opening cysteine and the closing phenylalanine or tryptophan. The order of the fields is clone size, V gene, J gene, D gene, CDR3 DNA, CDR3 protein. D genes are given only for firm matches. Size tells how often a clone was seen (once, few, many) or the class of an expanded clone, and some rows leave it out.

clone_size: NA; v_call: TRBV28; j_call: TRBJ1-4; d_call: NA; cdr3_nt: TGTGCCAGCAGTTTGGGGGCGAGGGGCGAAAAACTGTTTTTT; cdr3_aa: CASSLGARGEKLFF
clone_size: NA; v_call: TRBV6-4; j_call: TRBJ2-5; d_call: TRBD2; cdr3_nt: TGTGCCAGCAGTTTGACCGGGACTAGGGAAGAGACCCAGTACTTC; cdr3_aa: CASSLTGTREETQYF
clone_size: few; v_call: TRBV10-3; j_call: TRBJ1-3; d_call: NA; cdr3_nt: TGTGCCATCAGTGAGACGGGTCTCAGCGACGGAAACACCATATATTTT; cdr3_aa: CAISETGLSDGNTIYF
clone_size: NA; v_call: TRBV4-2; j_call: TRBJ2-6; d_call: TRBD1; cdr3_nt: TGTGCCAGCAGCCAAGTAGGGGGCCGGGGATACTCTGGGGCCAACGTCCTGACTTTC; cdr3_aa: CASSQVGGRGYSGANVLTF
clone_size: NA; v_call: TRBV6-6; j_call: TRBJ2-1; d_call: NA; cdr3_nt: TGTGCCAGCAGTTACTCCCGGGGTGAAAATGAGCAGTTCTTC; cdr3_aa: CASSYSRGENEQFF
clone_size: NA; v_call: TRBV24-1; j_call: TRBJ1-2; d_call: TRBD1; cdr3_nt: TGTGCCACCAGTGATGCAAGACAGGGTTATGATGGCTACACCTTC; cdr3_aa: CATSDARQGYDGYTF
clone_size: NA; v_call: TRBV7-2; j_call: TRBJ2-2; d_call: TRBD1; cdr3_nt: TGTGCCAGCAGCATCGACAGGGGTGGATCCGGGGAGCTGTTTTTT; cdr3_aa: CASSIDRGGSGELFF
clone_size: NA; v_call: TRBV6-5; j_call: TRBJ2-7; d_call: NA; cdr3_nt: TGTGCCAGCAGTTTAGGGGGCTCCTACGAGCAGTACTTC; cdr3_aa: CASSLGGSYEQYF
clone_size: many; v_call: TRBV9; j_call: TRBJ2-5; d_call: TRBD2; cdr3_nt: TGTGCCAGCAGCGCAGAGGGGACTAGCGGGACTTATGGCTTTCTCGCCCAGTACTTC; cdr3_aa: CASSAEGTSGTYGFLAQYF
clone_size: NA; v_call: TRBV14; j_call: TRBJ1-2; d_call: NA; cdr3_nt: TGTGCCAGCAGCCCCTACTTGGATGGCTACACCTTC; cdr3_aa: CASSPYLDGYTF
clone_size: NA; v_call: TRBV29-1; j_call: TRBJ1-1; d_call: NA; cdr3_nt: TGCAGCGTTGCGACGGACAATGAAGCTTTCTTT; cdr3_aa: CSVATDNEAFF
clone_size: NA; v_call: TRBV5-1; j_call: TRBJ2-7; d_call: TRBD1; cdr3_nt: TGCGCCAGCAGCCCGGACAGGTATCCCTACGAGCAGTACTTC; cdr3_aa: CASSPDRYPYEQYF
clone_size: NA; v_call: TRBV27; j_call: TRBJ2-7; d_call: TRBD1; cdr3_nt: TGTGCCAGCAGTTTTGACAGGGCCTACGAGCAGTACTTC; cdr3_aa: CASSFDRAYEQYF
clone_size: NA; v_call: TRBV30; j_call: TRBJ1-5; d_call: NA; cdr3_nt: TGTGCCTGGAGTGGACAGAGCAATCAGCCCCAGCATTTT; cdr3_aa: CAWSGQSNQPQHF
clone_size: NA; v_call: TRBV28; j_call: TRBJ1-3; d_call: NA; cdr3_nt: TGTGCCAGCAGTTCCCCCACGACAGCTACTGGAAACACCATATATTTT; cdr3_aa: CASSSPTTATGNTIYF
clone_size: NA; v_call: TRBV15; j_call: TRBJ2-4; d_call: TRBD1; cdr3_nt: TGTGCCACCAGCAGAGCTAGGGGGACAGGGGGAACTCTAGCCAAAAACATTCAGTACTTC; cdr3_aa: CATSRARGTGGTLAKNIQYF
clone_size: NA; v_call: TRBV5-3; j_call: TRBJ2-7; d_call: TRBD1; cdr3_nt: TGTGCCAGAAGCTTACCCAGGGGGTTAAGCTCCTACGAGCAGTACTTC; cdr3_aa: CARSLPRGLSSYEQYF
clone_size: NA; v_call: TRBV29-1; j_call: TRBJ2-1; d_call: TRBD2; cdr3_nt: TGCAGCTCATTAGGGACTAGCGGAGGGAATGAGCAGTTCTTC; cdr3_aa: CSSLGTSGGNEQFF
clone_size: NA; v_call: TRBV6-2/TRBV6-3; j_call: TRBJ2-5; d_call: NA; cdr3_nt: TGTGCCAGCAGCCAGGGGGGGGAGACCCAGTACTTC; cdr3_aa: CASSQGGETQYF
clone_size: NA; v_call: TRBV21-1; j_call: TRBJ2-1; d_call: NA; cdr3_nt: TGTGCCAGCGAAACCAGCGGTCGACCCTACAATGAGCAGTTCTTC; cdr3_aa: CASETSGRPYNEQFF
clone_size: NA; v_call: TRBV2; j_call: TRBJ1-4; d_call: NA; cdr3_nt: TGTGCCAGCACCGAGGGGAGGGTAACTAATGAAAAACTGTTTTTT; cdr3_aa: CASTEGRVTNEKLFF
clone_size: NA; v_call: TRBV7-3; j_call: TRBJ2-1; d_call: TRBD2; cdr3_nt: TGTGCCAGCAGCTTACTTGGACTAGCGGCCTACAATGAGCAGTTCTTC; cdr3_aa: CASSLLGLAAYNEQFF
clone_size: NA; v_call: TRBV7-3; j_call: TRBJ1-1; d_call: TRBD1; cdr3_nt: TGTGCCAGCAGCGCGGGGACAGTGGGCACTGAAGCTTTCTTT; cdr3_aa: CASSAGTVGTEAFF
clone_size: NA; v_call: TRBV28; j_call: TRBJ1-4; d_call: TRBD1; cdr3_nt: TGTGCCAGCAGTCCGGACAGGGTGAATGAAAAACTGTTTTTT; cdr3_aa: CASSPDRVNEKLFF
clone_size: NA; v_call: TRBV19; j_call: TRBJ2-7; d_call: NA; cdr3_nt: TGTGCCAGTAGTGTAAGACAGGAGAGCTCCTACGAGCAGTACTTC; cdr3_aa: CASSVRQESSYEQYF
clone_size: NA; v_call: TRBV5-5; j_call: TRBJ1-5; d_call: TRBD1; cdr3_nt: TGTGCCAGCAGCAACAGAGGACAGGGCCTTCAGCCCCAGCATTTT; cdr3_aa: CASSNRGQGLQPQHF
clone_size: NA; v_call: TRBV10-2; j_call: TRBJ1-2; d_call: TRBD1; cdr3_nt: TGCGCCAGCAGTGGCTCGGAGAGGGGGCAGGGAAATGGCTACACCTTC; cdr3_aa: CASSGSERGQGNGYTF
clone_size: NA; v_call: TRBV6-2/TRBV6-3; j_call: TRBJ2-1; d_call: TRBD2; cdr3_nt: TGTGCCAGCAGTTACACAACTAGCGGGGGCCCGGGGAAGCAGTTCTTC; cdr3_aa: CASSYTTSGGPGKQFF
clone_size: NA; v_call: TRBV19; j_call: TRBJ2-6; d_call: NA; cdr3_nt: TGTGCCAGCAGACAGTCTGGGGCCAACGTCCTGACTTTC; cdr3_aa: CASRQSGANVLTF
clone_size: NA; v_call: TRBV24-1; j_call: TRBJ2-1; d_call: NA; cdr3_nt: TGTGCCACCAGTGATTTGGTAGCGCCATCCTACAATGAGCAGTTCTTC; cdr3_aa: CATSDLVAPSYNEQFF
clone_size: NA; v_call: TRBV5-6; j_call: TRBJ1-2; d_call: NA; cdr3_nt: TGTGCCAGCAGCGTCGTTGGGCCTTTCCCTGGCTACACCTTC; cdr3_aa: CASSVVGPFPGYTF
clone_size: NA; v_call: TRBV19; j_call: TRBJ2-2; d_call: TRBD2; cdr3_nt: TGTGCCAGTAGTGAGGGAGCGGGGGTGGACACCGGGGAGCTGTTTTTT; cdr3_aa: CASSEGAGVDTGELFF
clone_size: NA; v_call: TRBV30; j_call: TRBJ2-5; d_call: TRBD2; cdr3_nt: TGTGCCTGGAGTGGGGGGGGAGAAGAGACCCAGTACTTC; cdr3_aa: CAWSGGGEETQYF
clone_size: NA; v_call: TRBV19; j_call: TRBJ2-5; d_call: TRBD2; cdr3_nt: TGTGCCAGTCTGGGGACTAGCGGAGGAGAGCAAGAGACCCAGTACTTC; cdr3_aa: CASLGTSGGEQETQYF
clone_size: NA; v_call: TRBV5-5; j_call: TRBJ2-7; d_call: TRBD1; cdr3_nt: TGTGCCAGCAGCTTCGTATACTTTCCGGGACAGGATACGCCTACCGAGCAGTACTTC; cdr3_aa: CASSFVYFPGQDTPTEQYF
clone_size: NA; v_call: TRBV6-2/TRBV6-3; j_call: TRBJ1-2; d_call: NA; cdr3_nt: TGTGCCAGCAGTTCCGTCCTTAACTATGGCTACACCTTC; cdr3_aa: CASSSVLNYGYTF
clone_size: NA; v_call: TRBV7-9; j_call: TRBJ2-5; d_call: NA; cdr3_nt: TGTGCCAGCAGCTTAGGAATCAGGGGACAAGAGACCCAGTACTTC; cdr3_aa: CASSLGIRGQETQYF
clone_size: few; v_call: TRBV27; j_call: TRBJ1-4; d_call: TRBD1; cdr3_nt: TGTGCCAGCAGTCGACAGGGTGCCCTCAATGAAAAACTGTTTTTT; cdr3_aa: CASSRQGALNEKLFF
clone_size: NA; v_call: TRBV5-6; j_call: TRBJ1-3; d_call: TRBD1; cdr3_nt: TGTGCCAGCAGCTCCCGGGACAGGTATCTCCTCACTGGAAACACCATATATTTT; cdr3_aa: CASSSRDRYLLTGNTIYF
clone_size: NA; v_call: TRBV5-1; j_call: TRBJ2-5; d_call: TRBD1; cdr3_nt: TGCGCCAGCAGCGAGCGACAGGGGGGAGAGACCCAGTACTTC; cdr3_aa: CASSERQGGETQYF
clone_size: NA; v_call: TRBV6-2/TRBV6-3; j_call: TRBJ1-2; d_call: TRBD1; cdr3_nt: TGTGCCAGCAGCTTTACAGGGGGCGCAAATGGCTACACCTTC; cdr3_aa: CASSFTGGANGYTF
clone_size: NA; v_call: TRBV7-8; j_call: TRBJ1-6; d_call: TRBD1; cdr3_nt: TGTGCCAGCAGACCCCCGACAGGGCATAATTCACCCCTCCACTTT; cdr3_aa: CASRPPTGHNSPLHF
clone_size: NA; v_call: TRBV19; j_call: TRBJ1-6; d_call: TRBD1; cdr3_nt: TGTGCCAGTAGTGGACAGGGGAGCTCCTATAATTCACCCCTCCACTTT; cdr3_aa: CASSGQGSSYNSPLHF
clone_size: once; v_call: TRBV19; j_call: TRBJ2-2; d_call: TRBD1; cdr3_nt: TGTGCCACGGGGAAGGGCCAGACAGGGATCGACACCGGGGAGCTGTTTTTT; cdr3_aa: CATGKGQTGIDTGELFF
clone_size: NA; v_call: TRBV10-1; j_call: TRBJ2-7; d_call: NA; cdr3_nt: TGCGCCAGCAGTCCAGGGGGGCTCACCTACGAGCAGTACTTC; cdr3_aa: CASSPGGLTYEQYF
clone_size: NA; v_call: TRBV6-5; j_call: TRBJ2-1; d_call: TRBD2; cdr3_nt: TGTGCCAGCAGTTACTCCCTAGCGGGGGCCTACAATGAGCAGTTCTTC; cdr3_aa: CASSYSLAGAYNEQFF
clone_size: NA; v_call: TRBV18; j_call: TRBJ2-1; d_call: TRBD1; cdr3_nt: TGTGCCAGCTCACCACCCGACAGGGGCGAGCAGTTCTTC; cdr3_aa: CASSPPDRGEQFF
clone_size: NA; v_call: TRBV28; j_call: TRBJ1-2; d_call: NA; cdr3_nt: TGTGCCAGCAGTTCTCCCGGGTCTAATAACTATGGCTACACCTTC; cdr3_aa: CASSSPGSNNYGYTF
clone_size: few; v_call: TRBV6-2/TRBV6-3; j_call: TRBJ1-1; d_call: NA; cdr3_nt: TGTGCCAGCAGCCTCCAGGGGTGGAAGATGCTCTTT; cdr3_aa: CASSLQGWKMLF
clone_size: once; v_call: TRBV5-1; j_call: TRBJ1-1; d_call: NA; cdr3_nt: TGCGCCAGCAGCTTGGGGAGCGCCAGGGATGCCTTGAACACTGAAGCTTTCTTT; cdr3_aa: CASSLGSARDALNTEAFF
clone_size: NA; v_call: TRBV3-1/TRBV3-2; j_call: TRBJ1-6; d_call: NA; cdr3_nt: TGTGCCAGCAGCCGGGGCCCCGTCGGGGGGGGGTATAATTCACCCCTCCACTTT; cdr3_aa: CASSRGPVGGGYNSPLHF
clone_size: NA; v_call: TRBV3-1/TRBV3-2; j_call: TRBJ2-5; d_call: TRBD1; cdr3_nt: TGTGCCAGCAGCCAAGTCGGGACAGTCCAGTACTTC; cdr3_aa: CASSQVGTVQYF
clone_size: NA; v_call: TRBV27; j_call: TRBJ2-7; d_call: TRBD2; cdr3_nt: TGTGCCAGCAGTCCATCCGGGGGGTGGAAAAACGAGCAGTACTTC; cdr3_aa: CASSPSGGWKNEQYF
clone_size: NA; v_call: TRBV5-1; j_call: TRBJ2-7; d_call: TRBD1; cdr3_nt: TGCGCCAGCAGCGGACAGGGGAGTTTCGGGTACGAGCAGTACTTC; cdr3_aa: CASSGQGSFGYEQYF